This TCR beta chain was profiled in a study of PD-1 blockade in mismatch repair-deficient tumors. Study background: All were previously treated, progressing patients with 12 mismatch repair-deficient cancer types. General study findings and limits: Rapid post-treatment expansion, then contraction, generally preceding radiologic response, marked tumor-resident clones.

Germline V gene data show CDR1 as ENHRY and CDR2 as SYGVKD. The CDR3 runs 15 residues. The V and J ends lost 6 bases and 1 base, in that order; junction bases with no gene match: 7. PCR or immunohistochemistry showed mismatch repair deficiency in every enrolled patient. The TCR-sequenced patients were a few responders to pembrolizumab. This clone has at least ten counts. Its target is not known. The method was immunoSEQ multiplex PCR; TCRdb's version includes in-frame clones alone and lacks a portion of them. This sample yields roughly 79,000 clones, of which roughly 80% are seen a single time; less than 6.5% belongs to the top ten.

This clonotype was obtained from an adult with mismatch repair-deficient cancer. The V and J genes are TRBV10-3 and TRBJ2-7, with 9 bases aligning to TRBD1. The source material was peripheral blood, sampled 44 weeks after starting pembrolizumab. CDR3 in amino acids: CAIRGTGPSSYEQYF. The CDR3 DNA reads TGTGCCATCAGGGGGACAGGGCCGAGTTCCTACGAGCAGTACTTC.